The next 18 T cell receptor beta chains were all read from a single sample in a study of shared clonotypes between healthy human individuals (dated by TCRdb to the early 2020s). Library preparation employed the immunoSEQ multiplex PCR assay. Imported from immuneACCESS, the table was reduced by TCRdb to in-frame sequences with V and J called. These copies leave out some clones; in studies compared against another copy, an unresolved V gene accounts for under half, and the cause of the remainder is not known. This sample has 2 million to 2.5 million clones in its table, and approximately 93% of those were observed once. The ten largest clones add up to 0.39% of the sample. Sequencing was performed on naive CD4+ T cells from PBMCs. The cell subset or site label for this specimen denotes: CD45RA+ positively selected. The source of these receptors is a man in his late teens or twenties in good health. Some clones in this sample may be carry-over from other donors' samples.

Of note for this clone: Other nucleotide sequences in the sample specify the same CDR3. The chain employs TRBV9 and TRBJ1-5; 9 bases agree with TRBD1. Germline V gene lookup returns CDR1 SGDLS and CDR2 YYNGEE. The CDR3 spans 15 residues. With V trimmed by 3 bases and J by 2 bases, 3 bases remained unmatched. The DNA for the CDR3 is TGTGCCAGCAGCGCGGGACAGGGAGGCAATCAGCCCCAGCATTTT. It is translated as CASSAGQGGNQPQHF.

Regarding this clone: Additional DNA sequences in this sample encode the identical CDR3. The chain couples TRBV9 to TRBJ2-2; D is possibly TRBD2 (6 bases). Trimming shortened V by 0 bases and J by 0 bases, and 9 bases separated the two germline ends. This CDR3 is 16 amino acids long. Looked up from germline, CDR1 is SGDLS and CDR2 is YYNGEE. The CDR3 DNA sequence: TGTGCCAGCAGCGTAGCGGGCGGGGCGAACACCGGGGAGCTGTTTTTT. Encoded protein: CASSVAGGANTGELFF.

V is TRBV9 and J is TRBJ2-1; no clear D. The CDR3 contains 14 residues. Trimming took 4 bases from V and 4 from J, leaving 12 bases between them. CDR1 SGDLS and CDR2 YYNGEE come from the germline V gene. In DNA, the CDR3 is TGTGCCAGCAGCAGTGGACCGATTTACAATGAGCAGTTCTTC. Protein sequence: CASSSGPIYNEQFF. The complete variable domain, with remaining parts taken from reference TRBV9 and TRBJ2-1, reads DSGVTQTPKHLITATGQRVTLRCSPRSGDLSVYWYQQSLDQGLQFLIQYYNGEERAKGNILERFSAQQFPDLHSELNLSSLELGDSALYFCASSSGPIYNEQFFGPGTRLTVL.

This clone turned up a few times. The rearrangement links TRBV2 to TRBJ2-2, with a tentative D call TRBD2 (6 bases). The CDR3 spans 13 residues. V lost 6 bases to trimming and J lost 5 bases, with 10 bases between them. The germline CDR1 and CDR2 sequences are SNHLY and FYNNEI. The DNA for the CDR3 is TGTGCCAGCAGCCCTGGAGGGACCGGGGAGCTGTTTTTT. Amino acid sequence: CASSPGGTGELFF.

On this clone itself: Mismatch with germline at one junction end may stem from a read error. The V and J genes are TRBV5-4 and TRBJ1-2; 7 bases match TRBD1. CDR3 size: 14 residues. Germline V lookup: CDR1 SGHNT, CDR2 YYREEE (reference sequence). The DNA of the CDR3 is TGTGCCAGCACCTTGGGGACAGAGCTCTATGGCTACACCTTC. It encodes CASTLGTELYGYTF.

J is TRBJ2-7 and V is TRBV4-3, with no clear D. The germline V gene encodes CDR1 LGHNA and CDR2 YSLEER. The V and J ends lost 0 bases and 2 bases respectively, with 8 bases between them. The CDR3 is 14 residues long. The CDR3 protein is CASSQEIWAYEQYF. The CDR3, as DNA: TGCGCCAGCAGCCAAGAGATTTGGGCCTACGAGCAGTACTTC.

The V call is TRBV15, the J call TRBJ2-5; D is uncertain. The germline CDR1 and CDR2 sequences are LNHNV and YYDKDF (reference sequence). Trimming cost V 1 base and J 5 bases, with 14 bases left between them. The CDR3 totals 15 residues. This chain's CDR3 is CATSRGPITVETQYF. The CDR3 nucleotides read TGTGCCACCAGCAGAGGACCGATCACGGTGGAGACCCAGTACTTC.

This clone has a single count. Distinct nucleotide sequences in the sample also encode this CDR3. The CDR3 bases are TGTGCCAGCAGCTTAGGCGGGAGAACAGATACGCAGTATTTT. Translated: CASSLGGRTDTQYF. The chain recombines TRBV7-3 with TRBJ2-3, with 7 nucleotides matching TRBD2. Germline CDR1 and CDR2: SGHTA and FQGTGA. This CDR3 is built from 14 residues. J was trimmed by 3 bases and V by 2 bases; bases with no gene match: 2.

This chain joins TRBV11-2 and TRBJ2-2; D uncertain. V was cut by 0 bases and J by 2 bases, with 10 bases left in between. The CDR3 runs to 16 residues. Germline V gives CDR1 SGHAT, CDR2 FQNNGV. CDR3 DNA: TGTGCCAGCAGCTTAGATCATAGGGTAAACACCGGGGAGCTGTTTTTT. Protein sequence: CASSLDHRVNTGELFF.

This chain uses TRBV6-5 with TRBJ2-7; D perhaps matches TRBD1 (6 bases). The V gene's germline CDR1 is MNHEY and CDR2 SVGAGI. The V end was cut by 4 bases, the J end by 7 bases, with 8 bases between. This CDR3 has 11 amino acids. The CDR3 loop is CASSLGQEQYF. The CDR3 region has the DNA TGTGCCAGCAGTTTAGGACAGGAGCAGTACTTC.

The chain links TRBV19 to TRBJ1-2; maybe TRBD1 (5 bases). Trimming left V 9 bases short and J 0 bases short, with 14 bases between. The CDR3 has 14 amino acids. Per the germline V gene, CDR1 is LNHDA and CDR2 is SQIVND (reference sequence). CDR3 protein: CASNSGPSNYGYTF. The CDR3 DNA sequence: TGTGCCAGCAACTCGGGGCCCTCTAACTATGGCTACACCTTC.

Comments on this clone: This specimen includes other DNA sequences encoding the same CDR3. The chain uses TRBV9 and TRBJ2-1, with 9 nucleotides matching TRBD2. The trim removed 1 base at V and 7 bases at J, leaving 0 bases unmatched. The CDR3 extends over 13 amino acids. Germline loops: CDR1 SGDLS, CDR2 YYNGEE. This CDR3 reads CASSVLAGNEQFF. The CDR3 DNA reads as TGTGCCAGCAGCGTACTAGCGGGGAATGAGCAGTTCTTC.

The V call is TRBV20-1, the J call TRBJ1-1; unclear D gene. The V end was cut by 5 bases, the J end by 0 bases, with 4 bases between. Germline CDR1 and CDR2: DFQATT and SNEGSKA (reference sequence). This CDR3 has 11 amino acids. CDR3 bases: TGCAGTGCTCCAATGAACACTGAAGCTTTCTTT. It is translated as CSAPMNTEAFF.

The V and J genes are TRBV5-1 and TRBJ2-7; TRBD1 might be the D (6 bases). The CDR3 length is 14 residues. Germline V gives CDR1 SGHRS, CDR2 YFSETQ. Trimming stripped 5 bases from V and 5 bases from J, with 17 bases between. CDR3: CASSLFSRDNEQYF. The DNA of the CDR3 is TGCGCCAGCAGTCTTTTTTCCCGGGACAACGAGCAGTACTTC.

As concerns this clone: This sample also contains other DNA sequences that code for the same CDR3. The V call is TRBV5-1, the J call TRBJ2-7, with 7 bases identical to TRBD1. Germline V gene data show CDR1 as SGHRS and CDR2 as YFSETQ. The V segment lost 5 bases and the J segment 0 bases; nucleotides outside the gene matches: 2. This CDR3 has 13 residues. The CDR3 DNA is TGCGCCAGCAGACGGGACAGCTCCTACGAGCAGTACTTC. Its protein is CASRRDSSYEQYF.

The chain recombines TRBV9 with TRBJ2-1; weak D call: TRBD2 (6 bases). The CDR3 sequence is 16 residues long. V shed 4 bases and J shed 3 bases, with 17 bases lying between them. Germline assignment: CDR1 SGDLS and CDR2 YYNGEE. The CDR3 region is CASSTTLARVYNEQFF. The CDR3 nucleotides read TGTGCCAGCAGCACAACCCTAGCGAGAGTCTACAATGAGCAGTTCTTC.

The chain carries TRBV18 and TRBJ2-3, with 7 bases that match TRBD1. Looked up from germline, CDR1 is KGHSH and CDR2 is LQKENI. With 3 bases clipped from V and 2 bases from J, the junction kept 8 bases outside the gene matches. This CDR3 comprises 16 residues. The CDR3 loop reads CASSPQWDRDTDTQYF. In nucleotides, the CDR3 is TGTGCCAGCTCACCCCAATGGGACAGAGACACAGATACGCAGTATTTT.

As DNA, the CDR3 is TGCGCCAGCAGCCAAGAGTACCCCGGTAGCTACGAGCAGTACTTC. Translation: CASSQEYPGSYEQYF. The rearrangement uses TRBV4-3 and TRBJ2-7, with no clear D. The V gene lost 0 bases and the J gene lost 3 bases, with 12 bases spanning the gap. Germline CDR1 LGHNA, CDR2 YSLEER. The CDR3 runs 15 residues.